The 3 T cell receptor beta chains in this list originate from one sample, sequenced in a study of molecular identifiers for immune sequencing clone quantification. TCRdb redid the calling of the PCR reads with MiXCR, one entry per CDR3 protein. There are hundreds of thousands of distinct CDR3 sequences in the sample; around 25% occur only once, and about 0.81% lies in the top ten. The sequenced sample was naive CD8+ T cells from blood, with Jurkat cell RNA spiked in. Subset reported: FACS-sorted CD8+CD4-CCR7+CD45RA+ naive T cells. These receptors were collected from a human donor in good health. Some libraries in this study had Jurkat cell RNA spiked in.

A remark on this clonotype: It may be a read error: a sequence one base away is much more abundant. The CDR3 reads CASSLAAGSTDTRYF. As DNA, the CDR3 is TGCGCCAGCAGCTTGGCAGCGGGGAGCACAGATACGCGGTATTTT. The chain links TRBV5-1 to TRBJ2-3; 7 nucleotides match TRBD2. This CDR3 spans 15 amino acids. CDR1 and CDR2 (germline): SGHRS, YFSETQ.

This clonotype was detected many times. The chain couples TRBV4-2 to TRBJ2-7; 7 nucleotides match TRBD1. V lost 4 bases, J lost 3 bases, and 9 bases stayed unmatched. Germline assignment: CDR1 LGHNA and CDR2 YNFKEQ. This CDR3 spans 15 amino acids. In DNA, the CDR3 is TGTGCCAGCAGCCCCGACAGGGACACGCACTACGAGCAGTACTTC. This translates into CASSPDRDTHYEQYF.

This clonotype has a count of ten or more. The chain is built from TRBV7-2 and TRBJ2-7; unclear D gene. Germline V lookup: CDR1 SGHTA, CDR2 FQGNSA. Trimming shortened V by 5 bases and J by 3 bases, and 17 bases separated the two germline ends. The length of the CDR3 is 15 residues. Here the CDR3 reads CASSHWMTTSYEQYF. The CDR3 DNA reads TGTGCCAGCAGCCACTGGATGACGACAAGCTACGAGCAGTACTTC.